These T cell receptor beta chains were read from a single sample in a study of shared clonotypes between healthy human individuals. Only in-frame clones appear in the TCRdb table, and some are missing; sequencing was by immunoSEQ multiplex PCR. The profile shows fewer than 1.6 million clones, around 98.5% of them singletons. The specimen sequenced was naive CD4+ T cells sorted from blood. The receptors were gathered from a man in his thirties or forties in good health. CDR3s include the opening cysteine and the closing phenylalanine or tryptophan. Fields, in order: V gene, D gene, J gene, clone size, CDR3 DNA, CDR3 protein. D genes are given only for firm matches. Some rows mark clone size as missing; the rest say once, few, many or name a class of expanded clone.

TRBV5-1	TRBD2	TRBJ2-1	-	TGCGCCAGCAATAACCTCCTAGCGGATTACAATGAGCAGTTCTTC	CASNNLLADYNEQFF
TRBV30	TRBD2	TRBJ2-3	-	TGTGCCTGGGCCGGGACTAGCGGGAGTCAACCATATTTT	CAWAGTSGSQPYF
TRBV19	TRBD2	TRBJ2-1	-	TGTGCCAGTAGTTTGGGTCGGACTAGCGGGAGTTCCTACAATGAGCAGTTCTTC	CASSLGRTSGSSYNEQFF
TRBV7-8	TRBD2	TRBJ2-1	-	TGTGCCAGCAGCCGTTCCGGGACTAGCGGGGAGCAGTTCTTC	CASSRSGTSGEQFF
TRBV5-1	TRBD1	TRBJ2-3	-	TGCGCCAGCAGGGAGCCTGACAGGGCAGGAGATACGCAGTATTTT	CASREPDRAGDTQYF
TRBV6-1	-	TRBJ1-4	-	TGTGCCAGCAGTGAAGTGTGGGGTACTAATGAAAAACTGTTTTTT	CASSEVWGTNEKLFF
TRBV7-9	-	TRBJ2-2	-	TGTGCCAGCAGACCCCAGCCCGGGACACTTAGCACCGGGGAGCTGTTTTTT	CASRPQPGTLSTGELFF
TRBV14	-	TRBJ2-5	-	TGTGCCAGCAGCCAAGCGAAGACCCAGTACTTC	CASSQAKTQYF
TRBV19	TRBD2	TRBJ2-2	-	TGTGCCAGTAGTATCTTGCGGGAGACCTACACCGGGGAGCTGTTTTTT	CASSILRETYTGELFF
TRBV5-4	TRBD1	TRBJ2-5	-	TGTGCCAGCAGCTTCCAGGGGGCCGGCGAGACCCAGTACTTC	CASSFQGAGETQYF
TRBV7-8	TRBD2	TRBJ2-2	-	TGTGCCAGCAGCCTCGGGAGGATCACCGGGGAGCTGTTTTTT	CASSLGRITGELFF
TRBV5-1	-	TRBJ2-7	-	TGCGCCAGCAGCTTTGAGGGATCATCTTACGAGCAGTACTTC	CASSFEGSSYEQYF
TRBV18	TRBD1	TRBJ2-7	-	TGTGCCAGCTCACCCTCGGGACAGGGGACCGAGCAGTACTTC	CASSPSGQGTEQYF
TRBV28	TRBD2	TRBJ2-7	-	TGTGCCAGCAGCGCCCTGGGCATACAGCGGGAGGTTCTTTCCAACGAGCAGTACTTC	CASSALGIQREVLSNEQYF
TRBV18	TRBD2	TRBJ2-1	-	TGTGCCAGCTCACCAGGACTAGCGGGATCAGGTAGTGAGCAGTTCTTC	CASSPGLAGSGSEQFF
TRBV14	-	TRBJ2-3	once	TGTGCCAGCAGCCAAGCCCAGTTTTGGACGCAGTATTTT	CASSQAQFWTQYF
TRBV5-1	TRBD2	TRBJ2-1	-	TGCGCCAGCAATAGGGGACTAGCGATCGACAATGAGCAGTTCTTC	CASNRGLAIDNEQFF
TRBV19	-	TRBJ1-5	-	TGTGCCAGTAGTATGGTACGGATAACAAGCAATCAGCCCCAGCATTTT	CASSMVRITSNQPQHF
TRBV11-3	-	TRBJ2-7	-	TGTGCCAGCAGCTTAGGATCAGGGAAACACGAGCAGTACTTC	CASSLGSGKHEQYF
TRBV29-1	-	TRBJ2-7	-	TGCAGCGTCATTCCCGGGATCTCCTACGAGCAGTACTTC	CSVIPGISYEQYF
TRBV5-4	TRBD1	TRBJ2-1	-	TGTGCCAGCAGCTCCCGGGACAGGGAGGGCAATGAGCAGTTCTTC	CASSSRDREGNEQFF
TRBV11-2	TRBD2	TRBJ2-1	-	TGTGCCAGCAAAGTTGATAGCGGGAGGAATGAGCAGTTCTTC	CASKVDSGRNEQFF
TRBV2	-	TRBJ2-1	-	TGTGCCAGCAGAGGGCCTTCAATAAATGAGCAGTTCTTC	CASRGPSINEQFF
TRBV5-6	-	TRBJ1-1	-	TGTGCCAGCAGCTTGGCGTACGGAGGTGGCGCTTTCTTT	CASSLAYGGGAFF
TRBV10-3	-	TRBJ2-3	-	TGTGCCATCAGTGAGTCCGGGGGCGGGGCCTTTCACACAGATACGCAGTATTTT	CAISESGGGAFHTDTQYF
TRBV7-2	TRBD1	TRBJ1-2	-	TGTGCCAGCAGCCTCAATGGGGCAGGGGGCCAGTATGGCTACACCTTC	CASSLNGAGGQYGYTF
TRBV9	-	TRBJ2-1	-	TGTGCCAGCACCACTGTAAGCTCCTACAATGAGCAGTTCTTC	CASTTVSSYNEQFF
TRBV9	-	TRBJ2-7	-	TGTGCCAGCAGCGTAAGCCCCGTTGGGGGGTTCGAGCAGTACTTC	CASSVSPVGGFEQYF
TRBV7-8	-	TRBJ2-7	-	TGTGCCAGCAGCTTAGGAAAGCGCGAGCAGTACTTC	CASSLGKREQYF